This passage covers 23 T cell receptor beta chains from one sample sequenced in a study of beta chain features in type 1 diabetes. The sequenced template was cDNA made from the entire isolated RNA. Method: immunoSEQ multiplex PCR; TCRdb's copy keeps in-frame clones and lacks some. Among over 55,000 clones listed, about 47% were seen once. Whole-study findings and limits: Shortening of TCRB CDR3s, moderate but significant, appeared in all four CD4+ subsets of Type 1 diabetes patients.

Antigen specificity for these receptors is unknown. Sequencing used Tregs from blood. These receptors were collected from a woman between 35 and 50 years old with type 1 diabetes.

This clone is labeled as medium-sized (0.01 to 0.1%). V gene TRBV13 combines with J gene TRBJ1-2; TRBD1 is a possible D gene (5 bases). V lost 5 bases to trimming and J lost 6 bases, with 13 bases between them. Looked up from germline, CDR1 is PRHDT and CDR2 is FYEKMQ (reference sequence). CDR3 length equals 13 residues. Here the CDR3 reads CASSATVVDGYTF. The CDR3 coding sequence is TGTGCCAGCAGCGCGACAGTTGTAGATGGCTACACCTTC.

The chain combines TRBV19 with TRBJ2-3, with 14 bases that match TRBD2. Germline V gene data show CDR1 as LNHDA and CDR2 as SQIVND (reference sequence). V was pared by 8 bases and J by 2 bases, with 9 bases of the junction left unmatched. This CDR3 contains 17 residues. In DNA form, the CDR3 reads TGTGCCAGTTCTGGACTAGCGGGAGGATCTTACACAGATACGCAGTATTTT. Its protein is CASSGLAGGSYTDTQYF.

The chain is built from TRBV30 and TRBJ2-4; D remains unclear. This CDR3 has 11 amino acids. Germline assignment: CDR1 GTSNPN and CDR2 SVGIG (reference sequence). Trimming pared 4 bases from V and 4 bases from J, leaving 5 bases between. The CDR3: CAWTLKNIQYF. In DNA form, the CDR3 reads TGTGCCTGGACCCTAAAAAACATTCAGTACTTC.

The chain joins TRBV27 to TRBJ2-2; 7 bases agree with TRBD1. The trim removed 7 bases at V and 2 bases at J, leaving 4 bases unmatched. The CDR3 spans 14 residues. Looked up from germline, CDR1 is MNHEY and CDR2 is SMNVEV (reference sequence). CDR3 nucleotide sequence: TGTGCCAGCAAGGGACAGAGAAACACCGGGGAGCTGTTTTTT. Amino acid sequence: CASKGQRNTGELFF.

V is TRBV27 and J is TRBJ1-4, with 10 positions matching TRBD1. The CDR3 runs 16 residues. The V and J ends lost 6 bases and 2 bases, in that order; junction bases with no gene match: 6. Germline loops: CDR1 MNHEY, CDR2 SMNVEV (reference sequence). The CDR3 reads CASSRDRGPTNEKLFF. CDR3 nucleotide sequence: TGTGCCAGCAGCCGAGACAGGGGGCCCACTAATGAAAAACTGTTTTTT.

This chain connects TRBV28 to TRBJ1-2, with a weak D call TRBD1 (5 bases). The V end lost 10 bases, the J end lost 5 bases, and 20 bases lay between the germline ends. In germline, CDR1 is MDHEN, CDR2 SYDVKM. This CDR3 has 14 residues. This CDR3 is CATSDRFRRYGYTF. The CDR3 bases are TGTGCCACCTCAGACAGATTCCGGAGATATGGCTACACCTTC.

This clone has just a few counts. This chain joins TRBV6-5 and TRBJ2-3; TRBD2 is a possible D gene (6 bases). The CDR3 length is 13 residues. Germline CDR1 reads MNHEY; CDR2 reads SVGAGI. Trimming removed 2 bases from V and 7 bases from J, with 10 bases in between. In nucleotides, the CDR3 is TGTGCCAGCAGTTACCCAGGAGGGAATACGCAGTATTTT. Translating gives CASSYPGGNTQYF.

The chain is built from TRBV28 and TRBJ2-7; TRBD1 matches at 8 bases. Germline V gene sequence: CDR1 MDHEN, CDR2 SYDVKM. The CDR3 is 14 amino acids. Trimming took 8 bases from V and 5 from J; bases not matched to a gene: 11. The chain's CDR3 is CASGTGTGLDEQYF. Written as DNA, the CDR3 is TGTGCCAGCGGGACCGGGACAGGACTCGACGAGCAGTACTTC.

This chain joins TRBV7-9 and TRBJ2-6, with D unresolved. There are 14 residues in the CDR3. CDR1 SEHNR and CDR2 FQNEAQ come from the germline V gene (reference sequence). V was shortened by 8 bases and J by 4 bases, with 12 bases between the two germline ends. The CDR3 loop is CASRSVSGANVLTF. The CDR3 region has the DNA TGTGCCAGCCGCTCGGTGTCCGGGGCCAACGTCCTGACTTTC.

The CDR3, as DNA: TGCGCCAGCAGCTTATCTCCTAACAATGAGCAGTTCTTC. This sequence encodes CASSLSPNNEQFF. The rearrangement links TRBV5-1 to TRBJ2-1; no definite D call. V was trimmed by 2 bases and J by 5 bases, leaving 8 bases between them. CDR1 is SGHRS, CDR2 YFSETQ, per germline. This CDR3 has 13 amino acids.

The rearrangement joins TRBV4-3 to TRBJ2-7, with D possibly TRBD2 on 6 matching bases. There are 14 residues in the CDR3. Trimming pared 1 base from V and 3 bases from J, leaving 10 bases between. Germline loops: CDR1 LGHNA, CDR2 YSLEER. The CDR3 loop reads CASSQGGGHYEQYF. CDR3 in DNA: TGCGCCAGCAGCCAAGGAGGAGGGCACTACGAGCAGTACTTC.

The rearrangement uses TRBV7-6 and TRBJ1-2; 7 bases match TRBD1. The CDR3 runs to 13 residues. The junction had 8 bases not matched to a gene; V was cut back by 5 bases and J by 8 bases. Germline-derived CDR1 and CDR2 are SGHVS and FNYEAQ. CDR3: CASSPTGDNGYTF. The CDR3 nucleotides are TGTGCCAGCAGCCCCACAGGGGATAACGGCTACACCTTC.

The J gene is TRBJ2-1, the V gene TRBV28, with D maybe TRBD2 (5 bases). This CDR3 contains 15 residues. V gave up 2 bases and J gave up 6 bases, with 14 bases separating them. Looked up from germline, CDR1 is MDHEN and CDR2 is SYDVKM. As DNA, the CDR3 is TGTGCCAGCAGTTTAGCAGGACTGGGTAGCAATGAGCAGTTCTTC. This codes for CASSLAGLGSNEQFF.

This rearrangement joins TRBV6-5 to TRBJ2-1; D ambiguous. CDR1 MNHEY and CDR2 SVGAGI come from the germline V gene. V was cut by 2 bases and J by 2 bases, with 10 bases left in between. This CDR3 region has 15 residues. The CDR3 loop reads CASSYPRGPYNEQFF. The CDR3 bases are TGTGCCAGCAGTTACCCCCGCGGTCCCTACAATGAGCAGTTCTTC.

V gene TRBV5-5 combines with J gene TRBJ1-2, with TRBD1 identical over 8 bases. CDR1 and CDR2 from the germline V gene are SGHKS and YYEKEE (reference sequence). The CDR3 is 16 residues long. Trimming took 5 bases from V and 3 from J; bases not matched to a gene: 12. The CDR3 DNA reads TGTGCCAGCAGTATACTACCCTCGGACAGGGACTATGGCTACACCTTC. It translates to CASSILPSDRDYGYTF.

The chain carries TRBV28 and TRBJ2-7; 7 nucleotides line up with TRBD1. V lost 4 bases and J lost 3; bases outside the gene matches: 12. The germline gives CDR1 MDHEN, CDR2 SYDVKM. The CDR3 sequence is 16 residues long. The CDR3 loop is CASSSYTSQGVYEQYF. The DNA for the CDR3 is TGTGCCAGCAGTTCTTACACTTCTCAGGGGGTCTACGAGCAGTACTTC.

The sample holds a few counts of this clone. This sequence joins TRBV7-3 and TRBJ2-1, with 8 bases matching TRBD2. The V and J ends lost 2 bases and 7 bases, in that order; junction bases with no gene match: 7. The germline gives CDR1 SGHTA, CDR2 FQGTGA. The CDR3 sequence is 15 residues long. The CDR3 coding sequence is TGTGCCAGCAGCTTAGTCCCGGGACTAGGGAATGAGCAGTTCTTC. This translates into CASSLVPGLGNEQFF.

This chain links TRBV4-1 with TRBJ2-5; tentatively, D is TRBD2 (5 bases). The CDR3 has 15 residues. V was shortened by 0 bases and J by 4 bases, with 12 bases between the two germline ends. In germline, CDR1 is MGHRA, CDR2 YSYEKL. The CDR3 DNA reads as TGCGCCAGCAGCCAAGACGAGGGTAGCGTAGAGACCCAGTACTTC. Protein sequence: CASSQDEGSVETQYF.

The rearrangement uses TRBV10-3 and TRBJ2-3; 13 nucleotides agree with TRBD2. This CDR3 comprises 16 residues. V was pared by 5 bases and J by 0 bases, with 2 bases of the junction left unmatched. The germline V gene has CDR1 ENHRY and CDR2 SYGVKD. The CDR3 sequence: CAISTGLAGSTDTQYF. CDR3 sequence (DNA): TGTGCCATCAGTACGGGACTAGCGGGGAGCACAGATACGCAGTATTTT.

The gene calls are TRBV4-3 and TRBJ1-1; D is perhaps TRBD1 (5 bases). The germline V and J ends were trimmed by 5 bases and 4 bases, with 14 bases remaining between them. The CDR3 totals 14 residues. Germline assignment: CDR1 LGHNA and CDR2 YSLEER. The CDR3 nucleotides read TGCGCCAGCAGCGTCACACCCGGGGGCACTGAAGCTTTCTTT. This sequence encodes CASSVTPGGTEAFF.

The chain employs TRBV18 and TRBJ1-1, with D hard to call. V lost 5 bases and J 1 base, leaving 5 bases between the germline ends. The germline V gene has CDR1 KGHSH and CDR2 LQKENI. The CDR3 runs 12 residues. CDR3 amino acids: CASSSGNTEAFF. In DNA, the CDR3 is TGTGCCAGCTCAAGCGGGAACACTGAAGCTTTCTTT.

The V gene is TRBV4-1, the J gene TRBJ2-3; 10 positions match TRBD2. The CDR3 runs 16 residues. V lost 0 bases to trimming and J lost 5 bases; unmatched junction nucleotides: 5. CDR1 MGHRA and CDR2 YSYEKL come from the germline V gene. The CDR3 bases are TGCGCCAGCAGCCAAGACCCTCGACTAGCGGGAGATACGCAGTATTTT. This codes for CASSQDPRLAGDTQYF.

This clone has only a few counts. CDR3 DNA: TGCAGCGTTGATACAGGGAGGGCTACCTCTAGCACAGATACGCAGTATTTT. It is translated as CSVDTGRATSSTDTQYF. The V and J genes are TRBV29-1 and TRBJ2-3; D is possibly TRBD2 (7 bases). V was clipped by 3 bases and J by 0 bases, with 19 bases between them. Germline V gene lookup returns CDR1 SQVTM and CDR2 ANQGSEA. This CDR3 is built from 17 residues.